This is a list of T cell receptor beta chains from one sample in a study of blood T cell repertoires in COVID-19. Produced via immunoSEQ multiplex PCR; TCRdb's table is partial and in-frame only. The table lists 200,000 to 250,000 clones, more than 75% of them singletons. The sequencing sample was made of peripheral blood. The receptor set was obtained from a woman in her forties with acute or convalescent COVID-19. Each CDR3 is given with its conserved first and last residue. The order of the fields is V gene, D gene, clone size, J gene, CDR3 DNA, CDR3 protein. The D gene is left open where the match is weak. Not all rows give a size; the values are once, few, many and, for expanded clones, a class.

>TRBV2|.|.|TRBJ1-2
TGTGCCAGCAGTGAATTGCGGGGGCTCCGCTACACCTTC
CASSELRGLRYTF
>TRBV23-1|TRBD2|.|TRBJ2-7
TGCGCCAGCAGTCAATCGGGACTAGCGGGAGGAAACTCCTCCTACGAGCAGTACTTC
CASSQSGLAGGNSSYEQYF
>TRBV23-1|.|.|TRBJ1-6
TGCGCCAGCTCATCCAGGGACAATACTTCGCCCCTCCACTTT
CASSSRDNTSPLHF
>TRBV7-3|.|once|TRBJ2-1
TGTGCCAGCAGCGCCGAGAACCGAAACAATGAGCAGTTCTTC
CASSAENRNNEQFF
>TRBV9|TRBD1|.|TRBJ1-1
TGTGCCAGCAGCTTGGACAGGGGAACTGAAGCTTTCTTT
CASSLDRGTEAFF
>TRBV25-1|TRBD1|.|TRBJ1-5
TGTGCCAGCAGTGAAAATAGGACAGGGGTCAGGCAGCCCCAGCATTTT
CASSENRTGVRQPQHF
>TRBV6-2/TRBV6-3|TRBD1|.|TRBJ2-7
TGTGCCAGCAGTCCAGGGGACAGCTACGAGCAGTACTTC
CASSPGDSYEQYF
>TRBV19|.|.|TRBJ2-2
TGTGCCAGTAGGACTCGGAAACAGAACACCGGGGAGCTGTTTTTT
CASRTRKQNTGELFF
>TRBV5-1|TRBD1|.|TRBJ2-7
TGCGCCAGCATGCTTGGACAGGGCGGCTCCTACGAGCAGTACTTC
CASMLGQGGSYEQYF
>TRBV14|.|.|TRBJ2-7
TGTGCCAGCAGCCAAATGAGCAGCGAAAAATCCCACGAGCAGTACTTC
CASSQMSSEKSHEQYF
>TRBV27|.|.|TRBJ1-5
TGTGCCAGCAGTTTTCGGGGGGGAGAAAATCAGCCCCAGCATTTT
CASSFRGGENQPQHF
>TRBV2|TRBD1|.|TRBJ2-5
TGTGCCAGCAGTGAAGCGGGACAGGGTTGGTACTTC
CASSEAGQGWYF
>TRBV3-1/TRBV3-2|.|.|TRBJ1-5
TGTGCCAGCAGCTCCAATCCAGTCAATCAGCCCCAGCATTTT
CASSSNPVNQPQHF
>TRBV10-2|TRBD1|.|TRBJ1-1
TGCGCCAGCACCGCGGGACAGGGCGACACTGAAGCTTTCTTT
CASTAGQGDTEAFF